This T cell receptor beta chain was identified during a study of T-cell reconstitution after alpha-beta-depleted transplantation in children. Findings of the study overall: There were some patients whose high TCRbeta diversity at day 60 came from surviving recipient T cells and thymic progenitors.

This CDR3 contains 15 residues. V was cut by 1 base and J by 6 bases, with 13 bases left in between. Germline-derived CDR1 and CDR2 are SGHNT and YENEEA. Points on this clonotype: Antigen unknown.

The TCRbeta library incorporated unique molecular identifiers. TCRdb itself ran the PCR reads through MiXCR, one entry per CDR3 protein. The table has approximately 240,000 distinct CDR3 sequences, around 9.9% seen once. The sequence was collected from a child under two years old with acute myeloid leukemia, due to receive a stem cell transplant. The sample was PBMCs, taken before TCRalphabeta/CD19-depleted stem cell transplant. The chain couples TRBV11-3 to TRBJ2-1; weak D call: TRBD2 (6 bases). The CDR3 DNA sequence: TGTGCCAGCAGCTTAGGTGGGGGAGCGGGCAATGAGCAGTTCTTC. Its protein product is CASSLGGGAGNEQFF.